What follows are 8 T cell receptor beta chains derived from one specimen sequenced in a study of blood T cell repertoires in COVID-19. Assay used: immunoSEQ multiplex PCR; TCRdb lists only in-frame clones, some missing. The repertoire consists of approximately 50,000 clones, with 75% to 95% occurring once and the leading ten covering roughly 6.2%. The specimen sequenced was peripheral blood. These receptors originate from a man aged 40-49 years with acute or convalescent COVID-19.

V is TRBV5-4 and J is TRBJ2-1; 7 bases map to TRBD2. Trimming removed 4 bases from V and 6 bases from J; junction bases left unmatched: 7. Germline V gives CDR1 SGHNT, CDR2 YYREEE (reference sequence). The CDR3 spans 14 residues. The DNA of the CDR3 is TGTGCCAGCAGCCCCGAGACTAGCAGCAATGAGCAGTTCTTC. It encodes CASSPETSSNEQFF.

In DNA, the CDR3 is TGTGCCAGCGGGGACTCCCGTTTAGAAAAACTGTTTTTT. This encodes CASGDSRLEKLFF. This rearrangement joins TRBV13 to TRBJ1-4, with D possibly being TRBD1 (5 bases). The germline V gene encodes CDR1 PRHDT and CDR2 FYEKMQ (reference sequence). The CDR3 totals 13 residues. Trimming left V 8 bases short and J 8 bases short, with 15 bases between. The whole variable domain, filled in from reference TRBV13 and TRBJ1-4, reads AAGVIQSPRHLIKEKRETATLKCYPIPRHDTVYWYQQGPGQDPQFLISFYEKMQSDKGSIPDRFSAQQFSDYHSELNMSSLELGDSALYFCASGDSRLEKLFFGSGTQLSVL.

By share of the sample, this clone is large (0.1 to 1%). The chain is built from TRBV13 and TRBJ2-1; TRBD1 matches at 9 bases. The CDR3 is made up of 14 amino acids. The J segment lost 8 bases and the V segment lost 4 bases, leaving 6 bases of the junction unmatched. Germline loops: CDR1 PRHDT, CDR2 FYEKMQ (reference sequence). Written as DNA, the CDR3 is TGTGCCAGCAGCTGGATGGGACAGGGAGATGAGCAGTTCTTC. Protein: CASSWMGQGDEQFF.

This sequence joins TRBV5-1 and TRBJ1-1; 7 bases align to TRBD1. The CDR3 is 19 residues long. The germline V gene has CDR1 SGHRS and CDR2 YFSETQ. V was clipped by 4 bases and J by 1 base; unmatched bases: 19. The CDR3 DNA sequence: TGCGCCAGCAGCCGACAGGGTGCCACGAGGCATGAATGGAACACTGAAGCTTTCTTT. It specifies CASSRQGATRHEWNTEAFF. Based on the CDR3 plus reference TRBV5-1 and TRBJ1-1, the full variable domain is KAGVTQTPRYLIKTRGQQVTLSCSPISGHRSVSWYQQTPGQGLQFLFEYFSETQRNKGNFPGRFSGRQFSNSRSEMNVSTLELGDSALYLCASSRQGATRHEWNTEAFFGQGTRLTVV.

This chain links TRBV15 with TRBJ1-6, with D possibly matching TRBD1 (5 bases). Germline V gene lookup returns CDR1 LNHNV and CDR2 YYDKDF (reference sequence). This CDR3 has 14 residues. V lost 9 bases and J lost 10, with 19 bases in between. CDR3 in amino acids: CATARDSLRSPLHF. DNA of the CDR3: TGTGCCACTGCCCGGGACTCACTGCGGTCACCCCTCCACTTT.

This chain uses TRBV19 with TRBJ2-7, with D perhaps matching TRBD2 (5 bases). This CDR3 region has 15 residues. The V and J ends lost 2 bases and 3 bases respectively, with 14 bases between them. The germline gives CDR1 LNHDA, CDR2 SQIVND (reference sequence). The CDR3 sequence: CASSISPTGFYEQYF. CDR3 nucleotides: TGTGCCAGTAGTATATCCCCCACGGGGTTCTACGAGCAGTACTTC.

This clone was counted once. The rearrangement joins TRBV7-2 to TRBJ2-5; tentative D call: TRBD2 (5 bases). The CDR3 extends over 14 amino acids. CDR1 and CDR2 (germline): SGHTA, FQGNSA. Trimming stripped 0 bases from V and 5 bases from J, with 10 bases between. CDR3 coding DNA: TGTGCCAGCAGCTTAGCCGGGATGCTTGAGACCCAGTACTTC. This gives the protein CASSLAGMLETQYF. Full variable domain (rest looked up from reference TRBV7-2 and TRBJ2-5): GAGVSQSPSNKVTEKGKDVELRCDPISGHTALYWYRQSLGQGLEFLIYFQGNSAPDKSGLPSDRFSAERTGGSVSTLTIQRTQQEDSAVYLCASSLAGMLETQYFGPGTRLLVL.

CDR3 amino acids: CAWSVRGRARNEQFF. DNA of the CDR3: TGTGCCTGGAGTGTACGTGGGAGGGCCAGGAATGAGCAGTTCTTC. The chain employs TRBV30 and TRBJ2-1, with 7 bases that match TRBD2. The CDR3 totals 15 residues. V dropped 0 bases and J dropped 7; count of bases not matched to a gene: 9. Germline assignment: CDR1 GTSNPN and CDR2 SVGIG (reference sequence).